The rows below give T cell receptor beta chains drawn from one sample of a study of blood T cell repertoires in COVID-19. The data were produced by immunoSEQ multiplex PCR, yet TCRdb's version contains in-frame clones alone and is incomplete. The repertoire holds under 300,000 clones, with about nine tenths as singletons. The sequenced sample was peripheral blood. The origin of the receptors is a man aged 55 to 70 with acute or convalescent COVID-19. Each CDR3 is given with its conserved first and last residue. A D gene is named only where the DNA matches it firmly. The size field is filled for only some rows; it gives once, few, many or a size class.

cdr3_length clone_size j_call d_call v_call cdr3_aa cdr3_nt
15 . TRBJ2-3 . TRBV16 CASSQGSPSTDTQYF TGTGCCAGCAGCCAAGGCTCCCCTAGCACAGATACGCAGTATTTT
17 few TRBJ2-3 TRBD2 TRBV4-3 CASSQALAGVGGDTQYF TGCGCCAGCAGCCAGGCCTTAGCGGGAGTAGGCGGAGATACGCAGTATTTT
14 . TRBJ2-2 . TRBV6-4 CASRPRENTGELFF TGTGCCAGCAGGCCTCGGGAGAACACCGGGGAGCTGTTTTTT
16 . TRBJ2-4 TRBD2 TRBV5-6 CASSPGLAGAGDIQYF TGTGCCAGCAGCCCGGGACTAGCGGGAGCTGGGGACATTCAGTACTTC
17 . TRBJ2-7 TRBD1 TRBV27 CASSSQGAGTGSYEQYF TGTGCCAGCAGTTCACAGGGGGCCGGGACTGGCTCCTACGAGCAGTACTTC
16 . TRBJ2-3 . TRBV25-1 CASSSDSPTWTDTQYF TGTGCCAGCAGCAGCGACAGCCCAACTTGGACAGATACGCAGTATTTT
15 . TRBJ2-1 TRBD1 TRBV5-1 CASSTSGQWNNEQFF TGCGCCAGCAGCACTTCGGGACAGTGGAACAATGAGCAGTTCTTC
14 . TRBJ2-1 . TRBV6-5 CASSYFRDSYEQFF TGTGCCAGCAGTTACTTCCGGGACTCCTATGAGCAGTTCTTC
11 . TRBJ1-1 TRBD1 TRBV2 CASTRGLDAFF TGTGCCAGCACCAGGGGGCTTGACGCTTTCTTT
15 few TRBJ1-5 . TRBV5-1 CASSPSGQREQPQHF TGCGCCAGCAGCCCCTCAGGACAGAGGGAGCAGCCCCAGCATTTT
14 . TRBJ2-1 TRBD2 TRBV7-2 CASSRGLAYNEQFF TGTGCCAGCAGCCGTGGACTAGCATACAATGAGCAGTTCTTC
15 . TRBJ1-2 TRBD1 TRBV7-3 CASSLTGQGRDGYTF TGTGCCAGCAGCTTAACGGGACAGGGGAGGGATGGCTACACCTTC
16 . TRBJ2-1 TRBD1 TRBV7-9 CASSLVGDSSYNEQFF TGTGCCAGCAGCTTAGTGGGGGACAGCTCCTACAATGAGCAGTTCTTC
15 . TRBJ2-2 TRBD2 TRBV6-4 CASSGSSGPAGELFF TGTGCCAGCAGTGGGTCTAGCGGGCCGGCCGGGGAGCTGTTTTTT
14 few TRBJ2-7 . TRBV19 CASSIRLAGYEQYF TGTGCCAGTAGTATAAGGCTAGCTGGTTACGAGCAGTACTTC
13 . TRBJ1-2 . TRBV27 CASSAGRLSGYTF TGTGCCAGCAGTGCGGGCAGACTATCTGGCTACACCTTC
17 . TRBJ2-2 . TRBV5-4 CASSSGSRRGLAGELFF TGTGCCAGCAGTTCGGGGAGTCGGAGGGGCCTTGCCGGGGAGCTGTTTTTT
14 . TRBJ2-3 TRBD1 TRBV27 CASGQGDVADTQYF TGTGCCAGTGGACAGGGTGATGTTGCAGATACGCAGTATTTT
16 . TRBJ2-5 . TRBV6-5 CASSYSGQGGLETQYF TGTGCCAGCAGTTACTCGGGGCAGGGTGGCCTTGAGACCCAGTACTTC
16 few TRBJ1-6 . TRBV11-2 CASSSPGTPVGSPLHF TGTGCCAGCAGTTCACCCGGGACTCCGGTGGGGTCACCCCTCCACTTT
16 many TRBJ1-2 . TRBV7-2 CASSLAQGPMLGGYTF TGTGCCAGCAGCTTAGCGCAGGGGCCCATGCTAGGCGGCTACACCTTC
14 once TRBJ2-6 TRBD1 TRBV7-3 CASSTGDGANVLTF TGTGCCAGCAGCACAGGGGATGGGGCCAACGTCCTGACTTTC
17 . TRBJ1-1 TRBD1 TRBV7-2 CASSPSPPGQVYTEAFF TGTGCCAGCAGCCCTAGCCCTCCCGGACAGGTCTACACTGAAGCTTTCTTT
16 . TRBJ2-3 TRBD2 TRBV11-3 CASSLNPSGSPDTQYF TGTGCCAGCAGCTTAAATCCTAGCGGGAGCCCAGATACGCAGTATTTT
16 . TRBJ2-4 . TRBV5-1 CASSLGQALAKNIQYF TGCGCCAGCAGCTTGGGACAGGCCCTAGCCAAAAACATTCAGTACTTC
16 . TRBJ2-1 TRBD2 TRBV30 CAWSALRLAGGRGQFF TGTGCCTGGAGTGCCCTTAGACTAGCGGGGGGTCGTGGGCAGTTCTTC
14 . TRBJ1-4 TRBD1 TRBV6-6 CASSYGDSNEKLFF TGTGCCAGCAGTTACGGGGACAGTAATGAAAAACTGTTTTTT
15 . TRBJ2-7 . TRBV30 CAWSVQLDRNYEQYF TGTGCCTGGAGTGTACAATTAGACAGAAACTACGAGCAGTACTTC
13 once TRBJ1-1 . TRBV28 CASRDRAGTEAFF TGTGCCAGCAGAGACAGAGCCGGAACTGAAGCTTTCTTT
15 many TRBJ2-7 TRBD2 TRBV4-1 CASSQLTSGSSEQYF TGCGCCAGCAGCCAATTGACTAGCGGGAGTTCCGAGCAGTACTTC
15 . TRBJ2-7 . TRBV7-6 CASSLKGGINYEQYF TGTGCCAGCAGCTTAAAGGGCGGGATAAACTACGAGCAGTACTTC
14 . TRBJ1-6 . TRBV7-2 CASSRGGYNSPLHF TGTGCCAGCAGTCGCGGGGGTTATAATTCACCCCTCCACTTT
14 . TRBJ2-5 TRBD1 TRBV19 CASGITGERETQYF TGTGCCAGTGGGATTACAGGGGAACGGGAGACCCAGTACTTC
11 . TRBJ2-4 . TRBV12-3/TRBV12-4 CASGIQDIQYF TGTGCCAGCGGTATCCAGGACATTCAGTACTTC
16 . TRBJ1-1 TRBD1 TRBV5-6 CASSYGTGVVYTEAFF TGTGCCAGCAGCTATGGGACAGGGGTAGTGTACACTGAAGCTTTCTTT
17 . TRBJ2-7 TRBD2 TRBV7-9 CASSLAGTSGSPTQQYF TGTGCCAGCAGCTTGGCCGGGACTAGCGGGAGTCCCACCCAGCAGTACTTC
13 few TRBJ2-7 TRBD1 TRBV10-3 CAIRGQPEGEQYF TGTGCCATCAGGGGACAGCCTGAGGGCGAGCAGTACTTC
15 few TRBJ2-1 TRBD2 TRBV7-9 CASSSGEGAVREQFF TGTGCCAGCAGCTCTGGGGAGGGTGCAGTTCGTGAGCAGTTCTTC
18 . TRBJ2-2 TRBD2 TRBV5-6 CASGRTSGSFRDSGELFF TGTGCCAGCGGAAGGACTAGCGGGAGCTTCCGGGACTCCGGGGAGCTGTTTTTT
14 . TRBJ2-5 TRBD1 TRBV5-1 CASRRGGERETQYF TGCGCCAGCAGGAGAGGGGGCGAACGGGAGACCCAGTACTTC
14 . TRBJ2-1 TRBD1 TRBV19 CASSIQGAGNEQFF TGTGCCAGTAGTATCCAGGGGGCGGGCAATGAGCAGTTCTTC
14 . TRBJ1-4 . TRBV3-1/TRBV3-2 CASSPQGREGKLFF TGTGCCAGCAGCCCCCAGGGACGGGAGGGAAAACTGTTTTTT
11 . TRBJ2-3 . TRBV7-2 CASSSRSTQYF TGTGCCAGCAGCTCCCGGAGTACGCAGTATTTT
16 . TRBJ2-1 . TRBV5-4 CASSLVGRGAYNEQFF TGTGCCAGCAGCTTGGTTGGCAGGGGGGCCTACAATGAGCAGTTCTTC
13 . TRBJ2-1 TRBD2 TRBV30 CAWTGTSVNEQFF TGTGCCTGGACGGGGACTAGCGTTAATGAGCAGTTCTTC
12 . TRBJ2-7 . TRBV6-5 CATGDSTYEQYF TGTGCCACGGGGGACAGCACCTACGAGCAGTACTTC
13 . TRBJ2-7 . TRBV7-9 CASSLVPNNEQYF TGTGCCAGCAGCTTAGTTCCCAACAACGAGCAGTACTTC
17 . TRBJ2-1 TRBD2 TRBV29-1 CSVLTSGRPSSYNEQFF TGCAGCGTTTTGACTAGCGGGAGGCCGAGCTCCTACAATGAGCAGTTCTTC
16 once TRBJ2-7 . TRBV28 CASSSPNREIGYEQYF TGTGCCAGCAGTTCCCCTAACAGGGAAATAGGGTACGAGCAGTACTTC
16 . TRBJ2-1 TRBD2 TRBV28 CASSFYSGSSYNEQFF TGTGCCAGCAGTTTTTATAGCGGGAGCTCCTACAATGAGCAGTTCTTC
14 . TRBJ2-3 . TRBV4-1 CASSPWTSTDTQYF TGCGCCAGCAGCCCTTGGACTAGCACAGATACGCAGTATTTT
14 . TRBJ2-4 TRBD2 TRBV7-3 CASSLTGGPGIQYF TGTGCCAGCAGCTTAACGGGAGGGCCGGGGATTCAGTACTTC
15 . TRBJ2-3 TRBD2 TRBV28 CASIPLAGGADTQYF TGTGCCAGCATTCCCTTAGCGGGAGGAGCGGATACGCAGTATTTT
16 . TRBJ2-2 . TRBV4-1 CASSQDLGRVTGELFF TGCGCCAGCAGCCAAGATCTGGGCAGAGTAACCGGGGAGCTGTTTTTT
14 . TRBJ2-3 . TRBV6-2/TRBV6-3 CASSYGSSTDTQYF TGTGCCAGCAGTTACGGCTCTAGCACAGATACGCAGTATTTT
12 . TRBJ2-7 TRBD1 TRBV29-1 CSVRQGSYEQYF TGCAGCGTAAGACAGGGTTCCTACGAGCAGTACTTC
17 . TRBJ2-7 . TRBV3-1/TRBV3-2 CASSPTPLSGPLPGQYF TGTGCCAGCAGCCCGACACCCCTTAGCGGTCCACTACCCGGGCAGTACTTC
14 . TRBJ2-2 . TRBV11-1 CASSINAGSGELFF TGTGCCAGCAGCATCAATGCGGGGAGCGGGGAGCTGTTTTTT
14 few TRBJ2-5 . TRBV29-1 CSVDHYRAREGQYF TGCAGCGTTGATCATTACAGGGCAAGAGAAGGCCAGTACTTC